The clone carrying this TCR beta chain was observed a few times. The antigen remains undetermined. The J segment lost 11 bases and the V segment lost 2 bases, leaving 6 bases of the junction unmatched. The CDR3 covers 13 residues. The germline V gene encodes CDR1 MNHNS and CDR2 SASEGT. The sample comes from a study of cytomegalovirus exposure and HLA in healthy donors. Study-wide points: Researchers counted roughly 150 TCR beta chains as cytomegalovirus-associated.

The PCR made use of 60 Vbeta and 13 Jbeta primers. The table came from immunoSEQ multiplex PCR; TCRdb's copy has only in-frame clones and leaves some out. In the table there are around 120,000 clones, about 66% of which are singletons. The receptor's source is a man aged 25 to 40 in good health and CMV-seropositive. Sequenced sample: PBMCs. This chain uses TRBV6-1 with TRBJ1-5, with 7 bases fitting TRBD1. In DNA form, the CDR3 reads TGTGCCAGCAGTGAATACCCGGGACAGACCCAGCATTTT. Translation: CASSEYPGQTQHF.